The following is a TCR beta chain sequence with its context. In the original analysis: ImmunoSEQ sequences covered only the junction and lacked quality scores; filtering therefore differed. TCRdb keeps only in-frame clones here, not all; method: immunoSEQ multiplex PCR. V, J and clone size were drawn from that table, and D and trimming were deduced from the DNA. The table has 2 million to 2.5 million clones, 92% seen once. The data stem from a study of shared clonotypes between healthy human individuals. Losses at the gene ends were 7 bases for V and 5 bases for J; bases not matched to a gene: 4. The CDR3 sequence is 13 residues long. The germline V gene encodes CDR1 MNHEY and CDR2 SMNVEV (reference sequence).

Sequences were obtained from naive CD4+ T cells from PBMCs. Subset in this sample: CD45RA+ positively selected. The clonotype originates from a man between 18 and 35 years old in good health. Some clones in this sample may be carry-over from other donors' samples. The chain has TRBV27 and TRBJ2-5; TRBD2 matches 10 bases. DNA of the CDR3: TGTGCCAGCACCAAGCGGGAGGGGGAGACCCAGTACTTC. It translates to CASTKREGETQYF.